The clone carrying this T cell receptor beta chain was seen a handful of times. No antigen is known for it. Time point denoted: sample taken at primary tumor resection. The donor group consisted of 72 patients who had untreated, early-stage non-small cell lung cancer. Whole RNA, which was extracted from tumor, nontumor lung tissue or frozen PBMC, was sequenced without any cell sorting. These data originate in a study of spatial heterogeneity in lung cancer. Study findings and constraints: There were more appearances of ubiquitous expanded tumor TCRs in blood at resection than at follow-up.

The CDR3 runs 12 residues. With 5 bases removed from V and 9 bases from J, the gap between germline ends came to 11 bases. From germline, CDR1 is SGHNT and CDR2 YENEEA. Individually, TCR cDNA molecules were each labelled with a unique molecular identifier. TCRdb reanalysed the 5' RACE reads using MiXCR and keeps one entry per CDR3 protein. The sample yields nearly 80,000 distinct CDR3 sequences, 7% to 9% seen once. The sequence derives from a male donor with early-stage non-small cell lung cancer. Sequenced here: PBMCs, sampled at surgery. The chain is built from TRBV11-3 and TRBJ2-1, with D uncertain. For the CDR3, the DNA is TGTGCCAGCAGCCCCCCCGGAGTTGAGCAGTTCTTC. Translated, it gives CASSPPGVEQFF. The whole variable domain, filled in from reference TRBV11-3 and TRBJ2-1, reads EAGVVQSPRYKIIEKKQPVAFWCNPISGHNTLYWYLQNLGQGPELLIRYENEEAVDDSQLPKDRFSAERLKGVDSTLKIQPAELGDSAVYLCASSPPGVEQFFGPGTRLTVL.